A selection of T cell receptor beta chains follows, all from one sample in a study of low-dose radiotherapy and immunotherapy resistance in tumors. TCRdb reprocessed the reads with MiXCR, giving one entry per CDR3 protein. The table includes 95,000 to 100,000 distinct CDR3 sequences, around 20% detected once. Sequenced material: PBMCs, taken after low-dose radiotherapy plus immunotherapy. These receptors all stem from a male donor with prostate cancer. Both conserved end residues are part of each CDR3. A D gene is named only where the DNA matches it firmly. Clone size is stated in some rows and not others, as once, few, many or a class when expanded.

j_gene: TRBJ1-1; abundance: many; d_gene: NA; v_gene: TRBV2; CDR3nt: TGTGCCAGCAGTGAAGAGGGTTCGGCCACTGAAGCTTTCTTT; CDR3aa: CASSEEGSATEAFF
j_gene: TRBJ1-6; abundance: many; d_gene: NA; v_gene: TRBV23-1; CDR3nt: TGCGCCAGCAGTCAACGGGACAAAAGGTCACCCCTCCACTTT; CDR3aa: CASSQRDKRSPLHF
j_gene: TRBJ2-5; abundance: many; d_gene: NA; v_gene: TRBV5-1; CDR3nt: TGCGCCAGCAGCTTTTTGCCCCAAGAGACCCAGTACTTC; CDR3aa: CASSFLPQETQYF
j_gene: TRBJ2-7; abundance: many; d_gene: TRBD1; v_gene: TRBV6-2/TRBV6-3; CDR3nt: TGTGCCAGCACACAGGGGGCCTCCTACGAGCAGTACTTC; CDR3aa: CASTQGASYEQYF
j_gene: TRBJ2-3; abundance: few; d_gene: NA; v_gene: TRBV2; CDR3nt: TGTGCCAGCAATGAAGGGAGCGAAGATACGCAGTATTTT; CDR3aa: CASNEGSEDTQYF
j_gene: TRBJ2-7; abundance: few; d_gene: NA; v_gene: TRBV6-2/TRBV6-3; CDR3nt: TGTGCCAGCATCGGGGTCGGCGAGCAGTACTTC; CDR3aa: CASIGVGEQYF
j_gene: TRBJ1-1; abundance: many; d_gene: NA; v_gene: TRBV6-5; CDR3nt: TGTGCCAGCAGTTACTCGATAGGGGAAGGGGCGAACACTGAAGCTTTCTTT; CDR3aa: CASSYSIGEGANTEAFF
j_gene: TRBJ2-1; abundance: NA; d_gene: NA; v_gene: TRBV29-1; CDR3nt: TGCAGCGTTGAAAGCCTTCCACAGTTCTTC; CDR3aa: CSVESLPQFF
j_gene: TRBJ2-1; abundance: once; d_gene: TRBD2; v_gene: TRBV18; CDR3nt: TGTGCCAGCTCACGTCCGGGACTAGCGGGAGGGCCGAATGAGCAGTTCTTC; CDR3aa: CASSRPGLAGGPNEQFF
j_gene: TRBJ1-1; abundance: many; d_gene: NA; v_gene: TRBV12-3/TRBV12-4; CDR3nt: TGTGCCAGCAGTTCCGCGGGGGCGGATCGTAGCACTGAAGCTTTCTTT; CDR3aa: CASSSAGADRSTEAFF
j_gene: TRBJ1-2; abundance: many; d_gene: TRBD1; v_gene: TRBV5-1; CDR3nt: TGCGCCAGCAGCTTGACCCCGACAGGGACTAACTATGGCTACACCTTC; CDR3aa: CASSLTPTGTNYGYTF
j_gene: TRBJ2-3; abundance: many; d_gene: NA; v_gene: TRBV2; CDR3nt: TGTGCCAGCAGTCCTTTACAAACAGATACGCAGTATTTT; CDR3aa: CASSPLQTDTQYF
j_gene: TRBJ2-5; abundance: many; d_gene: TRBD2; v_gene: TRBV12-3/TRBV12-4; CDR3nt: TGTGCCAGCAGTTTTGCAGCTAGCGGGGCCCCCGCGACCCAGTACTTC; CDR3aa: CASSFAASGAPATQYF
j_gene: TRBJ1-5; abundance: many; d_gene: TRBD1; v_gene: TRBV14; CDR3nt: TGTGCCAGCAGCCAAGCCGATCCGGGACAGGGGCAGGCAAGGCAGCCCCAGCATTTT; CDR3aa: CASSQADPGQGQARQPQHF
j_gene: TRBJ2-5; abundance: many; d_gene: TRBD2; v_gene: TRBV29-1; CDR3nt: TGCAGCGCCTCTAAAGCGGGGGGGGAGGCCCAGTACTTC; CDR3aa: CSASKAGGEAQYF
j_gene: TRBJ2-5; abundance: many; d_gene: NA; v_gene: TRBV18; CDR3nt: TGTGCCAGCTCACCCAAAGAGACCCAGTACTTC; CDR3aa: CASSPKETQYF
j_gene: TRBJ2-7; abundance: few; d_gene: NA; v_gene: TRBV9; CDR3nt: TGTGCCAGCAGCGTAGGTAGCCGCAACTACGAGCAGTACTTC; CDR3aa: CASSVGSRNYEQYF
j_gene: TRBJ1-5; abundance: many; d_gene: NA; v_gene: TRBV19; CDR3nt: TGTGCCAGTAGTGAGGACAGAAATCAGCCCCAGCATTTT; CDR3aa: CASSEDRNQPQHF
j_gene: TRBJ2-7; abundance: NA; d_gene: TRBD1; v_gene: TRBV6-5; CDR3nt: TGTGCCAGCCTTTCAGCCGGGACAGGGTCCTACGAGCAGTACTTC; CDR3aa: CASLSAGTGSYEQYF
j_gene: TRBJ2-7; abundance: many; d_gene: TRBD1; v_gene: TRBV2; CDR3nt: TGTGCCAGCAGATATACAGGGGATGAGCAGTACTTC; CDR3aa: CASRYTGDEQYF
j_gene: TRBJ1-1; abundance: many; d_gene: NA; v_gene: TRBV27; CDR3nt: TGTGCCAGCAGACTTATGGGGGATAACACTGAAGCTTTCTTT; CDR3aa: CASRLMGDNTEAFF
j_gene: TRBJ1-1; abundance: NA; d_gene: NA; v_gene: TRBV5-8; CDR3nt: TGTGCCAGCAGCTTCACGATAGGGGCGAACACTGAAGCTTTCTTT; CDR3aa: CASSFTIGANTEAFF
j_gene: TRBJ2-1; abundance: many; d_gene: NA; v_gene: TRBV27; CDR3nt: TGTGCCAGCAGTCGGACTCGCAGACACTACAATGAGCAGTTCTTC; CDR3aa: CASSRTRRHYNEQFF
j_gene: TRBJ1-4; abundance: NA; d_gene: NA; v_gene: TRBV7-6; CDR3nt: TGTGCCAGCAGCTTATCAAGGACAGAAAATGAAAAACTGTTTTTT; CDR3aa: CASSLSRTENEKLFF
j_gene: TRBJ2-5; abundance: many; d_gene: NA; v_gene: TRBV20-1; CDR3nt: TGCAGTGCTCCGCAGGACATCCAAGAGACCCAGTACTTC; CDR3aa: CSAPQDIQETQYF
j_gene: TRBJ2-1; abundance: many; d_gene: TRBD2; v_gene: TRBV7-2; CDR3nt: TGTGCCAGCAGCTTTGAAAGCGGGGGGGCCAATGAGCAGTTCTTC; CDR3aa: CASSFESGGANEQFF
j_gene: TRBJ2-3; abundance: NA; d_gene: TRBD2; v_gene: TRBV19; CDR3nt: TGTGCCTCTGGGACTAGCGACTCTAGCACAGATACGCAGTATTTT; CDR3aa: CASGTSDSSTDTQYF
j_gene: TRBJ1-6; abundance: many; d_gene: NA; v_gene: TRBV10-3; CDR3nt: TGTGCCATCAGTGAGGCTGGTCGGGATTCACCCCTCCACTTT; CDR3aa: CAISEAGRDSPLHF
j_gene: TRBJ2-3; abundance: many; d_gene: NA; v_gene: TRBV15; CDR3nt: TGTGCCACCATCCCGGCAGGGGCTGGCACAGATACGCAGTATTTT; CDR3aa: CATIPAGAGTDTQYF
j_gene: TRBJ2-3; abundance: many; d_gene: TRBD2; v_gene: TRBV7-2; CDR3nt: TGTGCCAGCAGCTCGAGGACTAGCGGGGGGGCGGGCGATACGCAGTATTTT; CDR3aa: CASSSRTSGGAGDTQYF
j_gene: TRBJ2-7; abundance: many; d_gene: TRBD1; v_gene: TRBV18; CDR3nt: TGTGCCAGCTCACCAGGCTTCCCGGGACAGGGGGCTTTCGAGCAGTACTTC; CDR3aa: CASSPGFPGQGAFEQYF
j_gene: TRBJ1-5; abundance: few; d_gene: NA; v_gene: TRBV25-1; CDR3nt: TGTGCCAGCAGTGAAAGTAACGGTCCGCATCAGCCCCAGCATTTT; CDR3aa: CASSESNGPHQPQHF
j_gene: TRBJ2-7; abundance: many; d_gene: TRBD2; v_gene: TRBV7-2; CDR3nt: TGTGCCAGCAGCCCAGACCCCACCGGGGGGGTGGACGAGCAGTACTTC; CDR3aa: CASSPDPTGGVDEQYF
j_gene: TRBJ2-1; abundance: NA; d_gene: NA; v_gene: TRBV29-1; CDR3nt: TGCAGCGTTGAACGGCTAGCCGGAGTGAGTGAGCAGTTCTTC; CDR3aa: CSVERLAGVSEQFF
j_gene: TRBJ2-7; abundance: many; d_gene: TRBD1; v_gene: TRBV2; CDR3nt: TGTGCCAGCAGTGAGTCAGGGGGCTATGCCTACGAGCAGTACTTC; CDR3aa: CASSESGGYAYEQYF
j_gene: TRBJ2-7; abundance: few; d_gene: TRBD2; v_gene: TRBV28; CDR3nt: TGTGCCAGCAGTCTAGCGGGAATCACTTACGAGCAGTACTTC; CDR3aa: CASSLAGITYEQYF
j_gene: TRBJ2-5; abundance: many; d_gene: NA; v_gene: TRBV10-2; CDR3nt: TGCGCCAGCAGCGACCCAGGATTGCGGGAGACCCAGTACTTC; CDR3aa: CASSDPGLRETQYF
j_gene: TRBJ2-5; abundance: many; d_gene: NA; v_gene: TRBV7-8; CDR3nt: TGTGCCAGCAGCTTAGCGCAGGGAGAGACCCAGTACTTC; CDR3aa: CASSLAQGETQYF
j_gene: TRBJ2-7; abundance: NA; d_gene: NA; v_gene: TRBV28; CDR3nt: TGTGCCAGCAGTTCCTACTACGAGCAGTACTTC; CDR3aa: CASSSYYEQYF
j_gene: TRBJ2-3; abundance: many; d_gene: NA; v_gene: TRBV5-4; CDR3nt: TGTGCCAGCAGCCCGCGGGGGCCGGGGAGCACAGATACGCAGTATTTT; CDR3aa: CASSPRGPGSTDTQYF
j_gene: TRBJ1-2; abundance: NA; d_gene: NA; v_gene: TRBV9; CDR3nt: TGTGCCAGCAGCGTAGGAGACGGACTCTATGGCTACACCTTC; CDR3aa: CASSVGDGLYGYTF
j_gene: TRBJ1-3; abundance: many; d_gene: NA; v_gene: TRBV3-1; CDR3nt: TGTGCCAGCAGCCAGAGAAGGTTCGAGGGAAACACCATATATTTT; CDR3aa: CASSQRRFEGNTIYF
j_gene: TRBJ1-1; abundance: many; d_gene: NA; v_gene: TRBV5-4; CDR3nt: TGTGCCAGCAGACGGGAGGTTGGTGACACTGAAGCTTTCTTT; CDR3aa: CASRREVGDTEAFF
j_gene: TRBJ1-1; abundance: NA; d_gene: TRBD1; v_gene: TRBV6-2/TRBV6-3; CDR3nt: TGTGCCAGCAGGTCGACAGGGTACGTCGCTGAAGCTTTCTTT; CDR3aa: CASRSTGYVAEAFF
j_gene: TRBJ1-2; abundance: many; d_gene: NA; v_gene: TRBV12-3/TRBV12-4; CDR3nt: TGTGCCAGCAGCCGACGGGGTCCCCAGTATGGCTACACCTTC; CDR3aa: CASSRRGPQYGYTF
j_gene: TRBJ2-7; abundance: NA; d_gene: NA; v_gene: TRBV27; CDR3nt: TGTGCCAGCAGTTTTAGCGTAGGACCCTACGAGCAGTACTTC; CDR3aa: CASSFSVGPYEQYF
j_gene: TRBJ2-1; abundance: many; d_gene: NA; v_gene: TRBV20-1; CDR3nt: TGCAGTGCTTCCGATGACCAATACAATGAGCAGTTCTTC; CDR3aa: CSASDDQYNEQFF
j_gene: TRBJ1-5; abundance: NA; d_gene: NA; v_gene: TRBV5-1; CDR3nt: TGCGCCAGCAGCTTGGCCGGGACGGCTCCAGGCCAGCCCCAGCATTTT; CDR3aa: CASSLAGTAPGQPQHF
j_gene: TRBJ1-1; abundance: many; d_gene: NA; v_gene: TRBV6-6; CDR3nt: TGTGCCAGCAGTAACCAGGGGAGGACTGAAGCTTTCTTT; CDR3aa: CASSNQGRTEAFF